One T cell receptor (beta chain) is described in this entry. Its antigen is unidentified. The data are from a study of Ad26.COV2.S vaccination and SARS-CoV-2 variants. The CDR3 has 12 amino acids. Trimming left V 6 bases short and J 2 bases short, with 7 bases between. Germline loops: CDR1 LNHDA, CDR2 SQIVND (reference sequence). Study findings and constraints: Spike-specific TCR breadth was greater in vaccine than placebo recipients. Comparability of non-spike TCR breadth was observed across vaccine and placebo recipients. Researchers cautioned that TCR breadth and depth analyses may have underestimated total T cell responses.

The table came from immunoSEQ multiplex PCR; TCRdb's copy has only in-frame clones and leaves some out. Of hundreds of thousands of clones in the sample, approximately 90% were seen once. The sequence was obtained from a human donor who had recovered from COVID-19. Specimen: peripheral blood, collected after recovery from COVID-19. The rearrangement joins TRBV19 to TRBJ1-2; a possible D gene is TRBD1 (5 bases). Here the CDR3 reads CASSRQNYGYTF. Written as DNA, the CDR3 is TGTGCCAGTAGCCGACAGAACTATGGCTACACCTTC.